The 27 T cell receptor beta chains below were found in one sample sequenced in a study of graft-versus-host responses after intestinal transplantation. These receptors have no known antigen. Produced via immunoSEQ multiplex PCR; TCRdb's table is partial and in-frame only. This sample yields around 36,000 clones, of which about 95% are seen a single time; less than 0.25% belongs to the top ten. Here the sequenced sample was unstimulated CD8+ T cells sorted from spleen or lymph node cells, taken before transplant. The receptors derive from a human donor who was the organ donor for an intestinal transplant.

The chain links TRBV4-1 to TRBJ2-1; 10 bases map to TRBD1. Losses at the gene ends were 3 bases for V and 9 bases for J; bases not matched to a gene: 2. Per the germline V gene, CDR1 is MGHRA and CDR2 is YSYEKL. This CDR3 is 13 amino acids long. The CDR3: CASSQTGGGEQFF. For the CDR3, the DNA is TGCGCCAGCAGCCAGACAGGGGGCGGTGAGCAGTTCTTC.

The rearrangement uses TRBV28 and TRBJ2-7, with D tentatively TRBD1 (5 bases). V was clipped by 4 bases and J by 10 bases, with 11 bases between them. The CDR3 is 11 residues long. Looked up from germline, CDR1 is MDHEN and CDR2 is SYDVKM. The CDR3: CASSSPDSQYF. The CDR3 DNA follows: TGTGCCAGCAGTTCTCCCGACAGTCAGTACTTC.

V gene TRBV28 combines with J gene TRBJ2-5, with 7 bases identical to TRBD1. The CDR3 is made up of 13 amino acids. Trimming at V came to 5 bases and at J to 3 bases, leaving 3 bases not matched to a gene. Germline V lookup: CDR1 MDHEN, CDR2 SYDVKM. The CDR3 loop is CASSLDREETQYF. CDR3 DNA: TGTGCCAGCAGTCTTGACAGGGAAGAGACCCAGTACTTC.

CDR3 sequence: CASSATGTTNYGYTF. Here the CDR3 DNA reads TGCGCCAGCAGTGCCACCGGGACAACTAACTATGGCTACACCTTC. The rearrangement uses TRBV10-1 and TRBJ1-2; the D gene is possibly TRBD1 (6 bases). The length of the CDR3 is 15 residues. The V end lost 4 bases, the J end lost 0 bases, and 12 bases lay between the germline ends. Germline CDR1 WNHNN, CDR2 SYGVQD (reference sequence).

The V and J genes are TRBV4-1 and TRBJ2-2; D call uncertain. Trimming stripped 8 bases from V and 0 bases from J, with 7 bases between. This CDR3 is built from 13 residues. Germline V gene lookup returns CDR1 MGHRA and CDR2 YSYEKL. The CDR3 DNA sequence: TGCGCCAGCGGAGACGCGAACACCGGGGAGCTGTTTTTT. Amino acids: CASGDANTGELFF.

The V gene is TRBV6-9, the J gene TRBJ2-7; 12 bases map to TRBD1. CDR1 and CDR2 (germline): MNHGY, SVAAGI. The J segment lost 7 bases and the V segment lost 7 bases, leaving 17 bases of the junction unmatched. This CDR3 spans 17 amino acids. In nucleotides, the CDR3 is TGTGCCAGCAATGGGACAGGGGGCGACTTAGCATGTGTTGAGCAGTACTTC. Its translation is CASNGTGGDLACVEQYF.

This clone was counted once. The rearrangement links TRBV6-1 to TRBJ1-5, with 9 bases fitting TRBD1. V was clipped by 6 bases and J by 4 bases; unmatched bases: 4. Germline lookup yields CDR1 MNHNS and CDR2 SASEGT. CDR3 size: 14 residues. Here the CDR3 reads CASRDRGGNQPQHF. CDR3 in DNA: TGTGCCAGCAGGGACAGGGGTGGAAATCAGCCCCAGCATTTT.

DNA of the CDR3: TGTGCCAGCAGCTTCCTCTACGAGCAGTACTTC. Residues: CASSFLYEQYF. The chain couples TRBV11-2 to TRBJ2-7; D remains ambiguous. Germline lookup yields CDR1 SGHAT and CDR2 FQNNGV. V lost 3 bases and J 3 bases, leaving 3 bases between the germline ends. The CDR3 sequence is 11 residues long.

The chain uses TRBV4-1 and TRBJ2-2; either TRBD1 or TRBD2 may fit D (6 bases each). The germline CDR1 and CDR2 sequences are MGHRA and YSYEKL. The CDR3 is 17 amino acids. Trimming cost V 1 base and J 2 bases, with 14 bases left between them. In nucleotides, the CDR3 is TGCGCCAGCAGCCAAGTTTCGGGGGCAATTAACACCGGGGAGCTGTTTTTT. Amino acids: CASSQVSGAINTGELFF.

The rearrangement uses TRBV28 and TRBJ2-1, with TRBD2 matching over 11 bases. Germline CDR1 reads MDHEN; CDR2 reads SYDVKM. This CDR3 has 15 amino acids. Germline trimming cut 6 bases from V and 7 bases from J; bases unmatched to any gene: 8. In DNA, the CDR3 is TGTGCCAGCAGCCCTCTAGCGGGGGGCTCGAATGAGCAGTTCTTC. Translation gives CASSPLAGGSNEQFF.

This chain connects TRBV2 to TRBJ2-3; possibly TRBD2 for D (6 bases). Germline-derived CDR1 and CDR2 are SNHLY and FYNNEI. Deletions cut 0 bases from V and 6 bases from J, with 28 bases between. This CDR3 has 20 amino acids. The CDR3 sequence is CASSEALHPLDYDDRDTQYF. The CDR3 region has the DNA TGTGCCAGCAGTGAAGCGCTTCACCCCTTGGACTACGATGATCGGGATACGCAGTATTTT.

The CDR3 nucleotides are TGTGCCAGCAGCTCGGAACCCTCCGAGCAGTACTTC. This translates into CASSSEPSEQYF. The genes are TRBV7-9 and TRBJ2-7; D is unresolved. Germline V gene lookup returns CDR1 SEHNR and CDR2 FQNEAQ (reference sequence). Trimming left V 4 bases short and J 6 bases short, with 10 bases between. The CDR3 runs 12 residues. The full variable domain, in which reference TRBV7-9 and TRBJ2-7 provide the parts outside the CDR3, is DTGVSQNPRHKITKRGQNVTFRCDPISEHNRLYWYRQTLGQGPEFLTYFQNEAQLEKSRLLSDRFSAERPKGSFSTLEIQRTEQGDSAMYLCASSSEPSEQYFGPGTRLTVT.

The gene calls are TRBV5-4 and TRBJ1-1; 7 bases align to TRBD1. Germline CDR1 reads SGHNT; CDR2 reads YYREEE (reference sequence). This CDR3 has 14 amino acids. J gave up 1 base and V 0 bases, and 0 bases lay outside the gene matches. CDR3 nucleotide sequence: TGTGCCAGCAGCTTGGAGGGGGCGAACACTGAAGCTTTCTTT. This encodes CASSLEGANTEAFF.

The V call is TRBV29-1, the J call TRBJ2-3; no reliable D call. Trimming took 6 bases from V and 4 from J, leaving 11 bases between them. CDR1 is SQVTM and CDR2 is ANQGSEA in the germline V gene. The CDR3 is 12 residues long. The CDR3 DNA follows: TGCAGCGTCCCCCCCGGGTCAGATACGCAGTATTTT. It translates to CSVPPGSDTQYF.

This chain uses TRBV4-1 with TRBJ1-1; the D is unclear. Germline values: CDR1 MGHRA, CDR2 YSYEKL. This CDR3 region has 12 residues. Between the trimmed V and J ends, which lost 1 base and 4 bases, there was a span of 4 bases. DNA for the CDR3: TGCGCCAGCAGCCAAGGGGCCACTGAAGCTTTCTTT. Translation gives CASSQGATEAFF.

The chain carries TRBV5-6 and TRBJ2-7; D is unclear. Germline CDR1 SGHDT, CDR2 YYEEEE. The CDR3 totals 11 residues. Deletions cut 0 bases from V and 7 bases from J, with 5 bases between. CDR3 loop: CASSLAAEQYF. The CDR3 bases are TGTGCCAGCAGCTTGGCCGCAGAGCAGTACTTC.

The rearrangement links TRBV7-6 to TRBJ2-5; D not certain. V dropped 0 bases and J dropped 1 base, with 3 bases sitting between them. The CDR3 covers 13 residues. Germline loops: CDR1 SGHVS, CDR2 FNYEAQ. The CDR3 is CASSLAVQETQYF. The CDR3 DNA is TGTGCCAGCAGCTTAGCAGTCCAAGAGACCCAGTACTTC.

This clone came up once. This chain uses TRBV15 with TRBJ1-2; TRBD1 aligns across 7 bases. The J segment lost 8 bases and the V segment lost 8 bases, leaving 11 bases of the junction unmatched. This CDR3 contains 13 residues. CDR1 LNHNV and CDR2 YYDKDF come from the germline V gene (reference sequence). CDR3: CATRGEGASGYTF. CDR3 nucleotide sequence: TGTGCCACCCGTGGCGAGGGGGCGTCGGGCTACACCTTC.

In its sample, this clone was seen once. The chain links TRBV6-1 to TRBJ1-6; perhaps TRBD1 as D (5 bases). Germline CDR1 MNHNS, CDR2 SASEGT. The CDR3 sequence is 14 residues long. The CDR3 DNA reads as TGTGCGTCGTGGCGGGGGACCTATAATTCACCCCTCCACTTT. Protein: CASWRGTYNSPLHF.

The chain recombines TRBV28 with TRBJ2-7, with 7 positions matching TRBD1. This CDR3 spans 13 amino acids. The V gene's germline CDR1 is MDHEN and CDR2 SYDVKM. With V trimmed by 3 bases and J by 3 bases, 2 bases remained unmatched. CDR3 amino acids: CASSFRGNYEQYF. The CDR3 DNA reads as TGTGCCAGCAGTTTCAGGGGGAACTACGAGCAGTACTTC.

This clone was counted only a few times. V is TRBV10-3 and J is TRBJ1-2; D gene unclear. CDR1 is ENHRY and CDR2 is SYGVKD in the germline V gene. Trimming shortened V by 2 bases and J by 7 bases, and 14 bases separated the two germline ends. There are 14 residues in the CDR3. The CDR3 loop is CAISENGRWSGYTF. The CDR3 DNA is TGTGCCATCAGTGAGAATGGAAGGTGGAGTGGCTACACCTTC.

V usage is TRBV4-1 and J usage is TRBJ2-5; 15 bases are shared with TRBD2. V shed 6 bases, J shed 2 bases, and the junction held 13 bases outside the gene matches. Germline V gives CDR1 MGHRA, CDR2 YSYEKL. CDR3 length: 19 amino acids. The CDR3 reads CASRRTSGGVPAGQETQYF. The CDR3 nucleotides are TGCGCCAGCAGACGGACTAGCGGGGGGGTACCCGCGGGGCAAGAGACCCAGTACTTC.

This clone was detected once. This rearrangement joins TRBV18 to TRBJ1-5; a weak D match, TRBD1 (5 bases). The germline gives CDR1 KGHSH, CDR2 LQKENI. V lost 3 bases and J 11 bases, leaving 32 bases between the germline ends. The CDR3 sequence is 19 residues long. The CDR3 region has the DNA TGTGCCAGCTCACCTTCGACAAGGAAGGGGATCGGCGACTTTTTTACCCAGCATTTT. It specifies CASSPSTRKGIGDFFTQHF.

The chain uses TRBV9 and TRBJ1-1, with D hard to call. The CDR3 spans 14 residues. Trimming removed 6 bases from V and 1 base from J, with 13 bases in between. CDR1 is SGDLS, CDR2 YYNGEE, per germline. The DNA for the CDR3 is TGTGCCAGCACCCGCGGACGGAAGAACACTGAAGCTTTCTTT. Translation gives CASTRGRKNTEAFF.

The rearrangement uses TRBV30 and TRBJ2-5, with D uncertain. CDR1 and CDR2 from the germline V gene are GTSNPN and SVGIG (reference sequence). Trimming removed 0 bases from V and 3 bases from J, with 8 bases in between. The length of the CDR3 is 13 residues. CDR3: CAWSVGNKETQYF. The DNA for the CDR3 is TGTGCCTGGAGTGTAGGGAATAAAGAGACCCAGTACTTC.

The chain uses TRBV7-9 and TRBJ2-2, with 7 bases identical to TRBD1. From germline, CDR1 is SEHNR and CDR2 FQNEAQ (reference sequence). V gave up 5 bases and J gave up 8 bases; unmatched junction bases: 17. This CDR3 has 17 residues. CDR3 sequence reads: CASSPTGTVPFFGELFF. In DNA, the CDR3 is TGTGCCAGCAGCCCAACCGGGACAGTCCCCTTTTTTGGGGAGCTGTTTTTT.

The J gene is TRBJ2-3, the V gene TRBV4-1, with a tentative D call TRBD1 (6 bases). Germline V gene lookup returns CDR1 MGHRA and CDR2 YSYEKL. The CDR3 loop spans 15 amino acids. V was trimmed by 4 bases and J by 0 bases, leaving 11 bases between them. Written as DNA, the CDR3 is TGCGCCAGCAGCCTCAGGGGATGGAGCACAGATACGCAGTATTTT. This codes for CASSLRGWSTDTQYF.